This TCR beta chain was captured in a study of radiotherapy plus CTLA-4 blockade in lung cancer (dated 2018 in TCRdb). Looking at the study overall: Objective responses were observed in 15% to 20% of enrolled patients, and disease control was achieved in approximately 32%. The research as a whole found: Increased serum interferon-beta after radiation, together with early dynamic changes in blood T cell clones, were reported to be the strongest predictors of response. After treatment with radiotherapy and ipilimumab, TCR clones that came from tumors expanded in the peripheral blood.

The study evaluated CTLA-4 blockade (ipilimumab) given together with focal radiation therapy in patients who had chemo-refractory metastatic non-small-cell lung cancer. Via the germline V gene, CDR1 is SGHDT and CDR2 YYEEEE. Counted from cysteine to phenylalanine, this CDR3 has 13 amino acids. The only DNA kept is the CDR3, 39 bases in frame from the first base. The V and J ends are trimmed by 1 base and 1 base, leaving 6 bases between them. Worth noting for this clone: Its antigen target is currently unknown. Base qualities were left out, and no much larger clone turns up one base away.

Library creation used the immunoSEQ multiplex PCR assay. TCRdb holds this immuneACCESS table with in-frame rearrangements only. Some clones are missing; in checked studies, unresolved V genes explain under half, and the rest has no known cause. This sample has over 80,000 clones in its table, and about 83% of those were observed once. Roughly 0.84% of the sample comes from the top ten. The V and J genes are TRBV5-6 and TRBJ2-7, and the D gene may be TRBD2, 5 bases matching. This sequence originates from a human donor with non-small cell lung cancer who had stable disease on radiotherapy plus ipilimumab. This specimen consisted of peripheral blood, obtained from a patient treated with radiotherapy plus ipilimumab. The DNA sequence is TGTGCCAGCAGCTTGACTAGTTCCTACGAGCAGTACTTC. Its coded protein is CASSLTSSYEQYF. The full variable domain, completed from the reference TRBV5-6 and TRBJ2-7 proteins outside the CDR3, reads DAGVTQSPTHLIKTRGQQVTLRCSPKSGHDTVSWYQQALGQGPQFIFQYYEEEERQRGNFPDRFSGHQFPNYSSELNVNALLLGDSALYLCASSLTSSYEQYFGPGTRLTVT.